Shown below are 5 T cell receptor beta chains from a single sample sequenced in a study of shared clonotypes between healthy human individuals. Sequenced by immunoSEQ multiplex PCR; TCRdb stores in-frame clones only, minus some. The sample lists 2 million to 2.5 million clones, nearly 97% occurring once. The specimen sequenced was naive CD4+ T cells sorted from blood. As to subset: CD45RA+ positively selected. Receptors originate from a man between 18 and 29 years old in good health.

The CDR3 DNA follows: TGTGCCAGCTCACCCATCGGGAGCACAGATACGCAGTATTTT. Protein: CASSPIGSTDTQYF. The chain employs TRBV18 and TRBJ2-3; D unclear. Trimming took 3 bases from V and 0 from J, leaving 7 bases between them. Germline V gene lookup returns CDR1 KGHSH and CDR2 LQKENI. The CDR3 is made up of 14 amino acids. Drawing the rest from reference TRBV18 and TRBJ2-3, the complete variable domain is NAGVMQNPRHLVRRRGQEARLRCSPMKGHSHVYWYRQLPEEGLKFMVYLQKENIIDESGMPKERFSAEFPKEGPSILRIQQVVRGDSAAYFCASSPIGSTDTQYFGPGTRLTVL.

A remark on this clone: The sample contains more than one DNA sequence encoding this CDR3. The chain joins TRBV19 to TRBJ2-1, with D perhaps TRBD2 (5 bases). V lost 1 base and J lost 1, with 8 bases in between. Per the germline V gene, CDR1 is LNHDA and CDR2 is SQIVND (reference sequence). This CDR3 spans 15 amino acids. The CDR3 region is CASSIAGMSYNEQFF. CDR3 DNA: TGTGCCAGTAGTATAGCGGGAATGTCCTACAATGAGCAGTTCTTC.

The chain recombines TRBV2 with TRBJ2-5; 13 positions agree with TRBD2. Germline V lookup: CDR1 SNHLY, CDR2 FYNNEI. The CDR3 is 16 residues long. Losses at the gene ends were 6 bases for V and 4 bases for J; bases not matched to a gene: 8. CDR3 sequence: CASSPGTSGRGETQYF. The DNA for the CDR3 is TGTGCCAGCAGCCCCGGAACTAGCGGGAGGGGAGAGACCCAGTACTTC.

The chain couples TRBV12-5 to TRBJ1-2; the match to TRBD1 covers 11 bases. V was clipped by 0 bases and J by 6 bases; unmatched bases: 15. Germline V lookup: CDR1 LGHNT, CDR2 FRNRAP. This CDR3 spans 19 amino acids. As DNA, the CDR3 is TGTGCTAGTGGTTTGGTACAAGGACAGGGGGCTACGGGGTCAGATGGCTACACCTTC. It yields the protein CASGLVQGQGATGSDGYTF.

The rearrangement uses TRBV5-4 and TRBJ2-2; TRBD2 might be the D (5 bases). In germline, CDR1 is SGHNT, CDR2 YYREEE (reference sequence). This CDR3 is 16 amino acids long. V was clipped by 4 bases and J by 5 bases, with 18 bases between them. The CDR3 nucleotides are TGTGCCAGCAGCCGTGGAGGCGGAGGTGGGACCGGGGAGCTGTTTTTT. Translated: CASSRGGGGGTGELFF.